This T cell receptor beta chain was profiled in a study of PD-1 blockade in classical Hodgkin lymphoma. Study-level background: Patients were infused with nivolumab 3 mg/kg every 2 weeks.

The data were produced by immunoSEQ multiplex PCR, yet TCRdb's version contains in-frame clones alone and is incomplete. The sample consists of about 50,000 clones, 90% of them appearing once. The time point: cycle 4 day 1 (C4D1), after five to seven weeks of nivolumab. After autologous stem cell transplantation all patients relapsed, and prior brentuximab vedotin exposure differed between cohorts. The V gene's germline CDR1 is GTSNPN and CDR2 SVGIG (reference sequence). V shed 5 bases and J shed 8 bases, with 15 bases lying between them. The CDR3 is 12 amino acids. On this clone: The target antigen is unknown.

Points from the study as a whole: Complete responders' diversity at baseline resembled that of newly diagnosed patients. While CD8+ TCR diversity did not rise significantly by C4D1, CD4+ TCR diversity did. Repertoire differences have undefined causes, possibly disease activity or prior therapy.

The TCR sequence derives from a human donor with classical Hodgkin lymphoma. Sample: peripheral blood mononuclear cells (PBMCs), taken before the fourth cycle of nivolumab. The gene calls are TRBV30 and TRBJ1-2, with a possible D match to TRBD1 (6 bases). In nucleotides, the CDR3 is TGTGCCTGGGCACCTTCAGGGGCCGGCTACACCTTC. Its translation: CAWAPSGAGYTF.